One sample yielded the 27 T cell receptor beta chains listed below, sequenced in a study of OX40 agonist ivuxolimab in advanced cancers. Libraries were prepared by immunoSEQ multiplex PCR; TCRdb keeps only in-frame clonotypes and omits some of them. Here the sample spans 75,000 to 80,000 clones, nearly 95% being singletons. Sequencing was performed on CD4+ or CD8+ T cells sorted from blood, taken in a trial of the OX40 agonist ivuxolimab. The receptors shown here come from an adult with an advanced solid tumor such as melanoma, head and neck, liver or kidney cancer.

The chain uses TRBV27 and TRBJ2-7; D call uncertain. The CDR3 is 11 residues long. Trimming stripped 7 bases from V and 3 bases from J, with 7 bases between. In germline, CDR1 is MNHEY, CDR2 SMNVEV (reference sequence). CDR3 nucleotide sequence: TGTGCCAGCATGTTCGGCTACGAGCAGTACTTC. Translated: CASMFGYEQYF.

The CDR3 DNA sequence: TGTGCCAGCAGTTTATCCGACAGGGGATTAGAGACCCAGTACTTC. It encodes CASSLSDRGLETQYF. The chain carries TRBV27 and TRBJ2-5, with 8 bases identical to TRBD1. The germline CDR1 and CDR2 sequences are MNHEY and SMNVEV (reference sequence). The trim removed 0 bases at V and 4 bases at J, leaving 4 bases unmatched. CDR3 length: 15 amino acids.

The chain has TRBV7-9 and TRBJ1-2, with D possibly being TRBD1 (5 bases). The CDR3 contains 13 residues. Germline-derived CDR1 and CDR2 are SEHNR and FQNEAQ (reference sequence). The ends were cut back, 7 bases at V and 6 bases at J, with 15 bases in the middle. The CDR3 loop reads CASNSWSGDGYTF. The DNA of the CDR3 is TGTGCCAGCAACTCCTGGTCGGGGGATGGCTACACCTTC.

The V and J genes are TRBV7-9 and TRBJ1-2; D is ambiguous. Trimming left V 3 bases short and J 9 bases short, with 17 bases between. Germline CDR1 SEHNR, CDR2 FQNEAQ (reference sequence). The CDR3 covers 14 residues. The CDR3 reads CASSLGGSLSRYTF. As DNA, the CDR3 is TGTGCCAGCAGCTTGGGAGGGAGTCTCTCTCGCTACACCTTC.

V is TRBV5-8 and J is TRBJ2-1; TRBD1 matches at 7 bases. Germline CDR1 SGHTS, CDR2 YDEGEE. This CDR3 contains 11 residues. CDR3 sequence: CEGTDYNEQFF. For the CDR3, the DNA is TGTGAAGGGACAGACTACAATGAGCAGTTCTTC.

This chain connects TRBV4-1 to TRBJ1-1; D gene unclear. The CDR3 has 13 residues. CDR1 is MGHRA, CDR2 YSYEKL, per germline. V was trimmed by 3 bases and J by 1 base, leaving 6 bases between them. CDR3 DNA sequence: TGCGCCAGCAGCCAGACACCGAACACTGAAGCTTTCTTT. Residues: CASSQTPNTEAFF.

This clone turned up a few times. The chain links TRBV28 to TRBJ2-7; perhaps TRBD1 as D (7 bases). The V end was cut by 7 bases, the J end by 2 bases, with 12 bases between. The CDR3 has 13 residues. Germline CDR1 is MDHEN and CDR2 is SYDVKM. CDR3 region: CASTRGQTYEQYF. CDR3 coding DNA: TGTGCCAGCACGCGGGGACAGACCTACGAGCAGTACTTC.

A note on this clone: An end of the junction does not agree with germline; a read error may underlie this. The chain is built from TRBV6-5 and TRBJ2-7; D possibly uses TRBD1 or TRBD2 (5 bases each). The CDR3 consists of 13 residues. Per the germline V gene, CDR1 is MNHEY and CDR2 is SVGAGI. The CDR3 DNA reads as TGTGCCAGCAGTTCCCACGGGACGCAGCCGTTGGACTTC. This translates into CASSSHGTQPLDF.

J is TRBJ2-7 and V is TRBV6-5; D is unclear. Trimming took off 0 bases at V and 2 bases at J, with 8 bases between the two ends. Germline-derived CDR1 and CDR2 are MNHEY and SVGAGI. The CDR3 extends over 14 amino acids. The CDR3 nucleotides are TGTGCCAGCAGTTACTCGACTCCCACCTACGAGCAGTACTTC. It translates to CASSYSTPTYEQYF.

This clone came up once. CDR3 DNA sequence: TGTGCCAGCAGCACGACTAGCAGTTACGAGCAGTACTTC. It yields the protein CASSTTSSYEQYF. The chain has TRBV7-8 and TRBJ2-7; 7 bases fit TRBD2. This CDR3 spans 13 amino acids. V trimming: 5 bases; J trimming: 4 bases; junction bases outside the gene matches: 5. Germline lookup yields CDR1 SGHVS and CDR2 FQNEAQ.

The chain recombines TRBV6-1 with TRBJ2-1; tentatively, D is TRBD1 (5 bases). Germline V gene data show CDR1 as MNHNS and CDR2 as SASEGT. Trimming left V 6 bases short and J 0 bases short, with 15 bases between. The CDR3 has 16 residues. Here the CDR3 reads CASRETRGSSYNEQFF. CDR3 DNA sequence: TGTGCCAGCAGAGAAACAAGGGGCAGCTCCTACAATGAGCAGTTCTTC.

This chain uses TRBV6-5 with TRBJ1-2; the D is unclear. From germline, CDR1 is MNHEY and CDR2 SVGAGI. The CDR3 loop spans 14 amino acids. The germline V and J ends were trimmed by 2 bases and 0 bases, with 7 bases remaining between them. CDR3 residues: CASSYGLANYGYTF. The CDR3 DNA follows: TGTGCCAGCAGTTACGGGTTAGCTAACTATGGCTACACCTTC.

This chain links TRBV9 with TRBJ2-5; the D is unclear. The CDR3 sequence is 14 residues long. The germline V gene encodes CDR1 SGDLS and CDR2 YYNGEE. The ends were cut back, 3 bases at V and 4 bases at J, with 13 bases in the middle. CDR3 DNA: TGTGCCAGCAGCGCGGTCAGGCACGGAGAGACCCAGTACTTC. Amino acid sequence: CASSAVRHGETQYF.

The table lists this clone with a few counts. This sequence joins TRBV9 and TRBJ2-7, with TRBD1 identical over 11 bases. Germline lookup yields CDR1 SGDLS and CDR2 YYNGEE. This CDR3 region has 14 residues. Trimming cost V 0 bases and J 6 bases; bases outside gene matches: 2. This CDR3 reads CASSVAGQGGEQYF. CDR3 DNA sequence: TGTGCCAGCAGCGTAGCGGGACAGGGGGGCGAGCAGTACTTC.

This chain joins TRBV6-1 and TRBJ2-7, with no clear D. The V end lost 4 bases, the J end lost 3 bases, and 7 bases lay between the germline ends. The CDR3 consists of 12 residues. The germline gives CDR1 MNHNS, CDR2 SASEGT. In DNA form, the CDR3 reads TGTGCCAGCAGTGCTCGGAGCTACGAGCAGTACTTC. It is translated as CASSARSYEQYF.

V usage is TRBV27 and J usage is TRBJ1-1; D ambiguous. Germline values: CDR1 MNHEY, CDR2 SMNVEV (reference sequence). The length of the CDR3 is 16 residues. Trimming left V 3 bases short and J 0 bases short, with 14 bases between. The CDR3 loop is CASSLSAGAMNTEAFF. The CDR3 nucleotides are TGTGCCAGCAGTTTGTCTGCGGGAGCCATGAACACTGAAGCTTTCTTT.

This chain connects TRBV5-8 to TRBJ2-3, with D unclear. Trimming took 2 bases from V and 0 from J, leaving 7 bases between them. This CDR3 comprises 14 residues. CDR1 is SGHTS, CDR2 YDEGEE, per germline. In DNA, the CDR3 is TGTGCCAGCAGCTTAGACAAGAGCACAGATACGCAGTATTTT. It yields the protein CASSLDKSTDTQYF.

This clone was seen once. The V and J genes are TRBV5-5 and TRBJ1-1; 7 bases are a match to TRBD1. V was pared by 0 bases and J by 1 base, with 3 bases of the junction left unmatched. Germline CDR1 and CDR2: SGHKS and YYEKEE (reference sequence). The CDR3 runs 15 residues. CDR3 sequence: CASSLERTGNTEAFF. CDR3 bases: TGTGCCAGCAGCTTGGAAAGGACAGGGAACACTGAAGCTTTCTTT.

The chain joins TRBV4-3 to TRBJ1-4; no firm D call. Deletions cut 0 bases from V and 7 bases from J, with 3 bases between. Germline V gene sequence: CDR1 LGHNA, CDR2 YSLEER. The CDR3 runs 12 residues. CDR3 sequence: CASSQEGEKLFF. CDR3 in DNA: TGCGCCAGCAGCCAAGAAGGTGAAAAACTGTTTTTT.

This clone occurred a few times. The chain recombines TRBV4-1 with TRBJ1-2; D unresolved. Looked up from germline, CDR1 is MGHRA and CDR2 is YSYEKL. V lost 0 bases, J lost 6 bases, and 20 bases lay in between. The CDR3 consists of 17 residues. The CDR3 DNA sequence: TGCGCCAGCAGCCAAGAAGGATCCGGTCCCCGCAGACATGGCTACACCTTC. Its protein product is CASSQEGSGPRRHGYTF.

The gene calls are TRBV27 and TRBJ1-2; weak D call: TRBD1 (6 bases). From germline, CDR1 is MNHEY and CDR2 SMNVEV (reference sequence). Between the trimmed V and J ends, which lost 3 bases and 7 bases, there was a span of 21 bases. This CDR3 spans 16 amino acids. Here the CDR3 DNA reads TGTGCCAGCAGTTTCCGACAGGAAGGAGACGAATTTGGCTACACCTTC. It yields the protein CASSFRQEGDEFGYTF.

J is TRBJ2-1 and V is TRBV11-3, with D unresolved. The V gene's germline CDR1 is SGHNT and CDR2 YENEEA. The CDR3 contains 13 residues. V lost 1 base and J lost 2, with 3 bases in between. CDR3: CASSLGPYNEQFF. The CDR3, as DNA: TGTGCCAGCAGCTTAGGCCCCTACAATGAGCAGTTCTTC.

In nucleotides, the CDR3 is TGCGCCAGCAGCTTAGGAGGGGGTTCCCTCCACTTT. Protein: CASSLGGGSLHF. J is TRBJ1-6 and V is TRBV5-1; TRBD1 might be the D (6 bases). The ends were cut back, 2 bases at V and 14 bases at J, with 11 bases in the middle. CDR1 and CDR2 (germline): SGHRS, YFSETQ. The CDR3 runs 12 residues.

This clone was seen at least ten times. V gene TRBV6-1 combines with J gene TRBJ1-2, with D unresolved. V was pared by 7 bases and J by 4 bases, with 16 bases between. The CDR3 is 14 residues long. Germline CDR1 reads MNHNS; CDR2 reads SASEGT. CDR3 in amino acids: CASISENTFYGYTF. The CDR3 nucleotides are TGTGCCAGCATCTCCGAGAACACCTTCTATGGCTACACCTTC.

The chain has TRBV9 and TRBJ1-1, with TRBD1 as a possible D gene (5 bases). Germline V gene lookup returns CDR1 SGDLS and CDR2 YYNGEE. The CDR3 runs to 12 residues. V lost 0 bases to trimming and J lost 9 bases, with 9 bases between them. The CDR3 DNA reads as TGTGCCAGCAGCGTAGATGGGGCCCAAGCTTTCTTT. Its protein product is CASSVDGAQAFF.

The chain recombines TRBV19 with TRBJ1-5; possibly TRBD1 for D (5 bases). Trimming pared 3 bases from V and 5 bases from J, leaving 14 bases between. Germline V CDR1 and CDR2: LNHDA, SQIVND (reference sequence). The CDR3 extends over 15 amino acids. CDR3 amino acids: CASSIGTRNHQPQHF. The CDR3 DNA is TGTGCCAGTAGTATTGGGACTAGAAATCATCAGCCCCAGCATTTT. The full variable domain, completed using reference TRBV19 and TRBJ1-5, is DGGITQSPKYLFRKEGQNVTLSCEQNLNHDAMYWYRQDPGQGLRLIYYSQIVNDFQKGDIAEGYSVSREKKESFPLTVTSAQKNPTAFYLCASSIGTRNHQPQHFGDGTRLSIL.

This clone was counted a single time. The chain couples TRBV4-3 to TRBJ2-7, with D possibly TRBD1 on 5 matching bases. Germline CDR1 is LGHNA and CDR2 is YSLEER. The CDR3 contains 18 residues. V lost 1 base to trimming and J lost 7 bases, with 26 bases between them. CDR3 sequence reads: CASSQADLMGLQVGEQYF. CDR3 DNA sequence: TGCGCCAGCAGCCAAGCGGATCTTATGGGGCTCCAGGTGGGGGAGCAGTACTTC.